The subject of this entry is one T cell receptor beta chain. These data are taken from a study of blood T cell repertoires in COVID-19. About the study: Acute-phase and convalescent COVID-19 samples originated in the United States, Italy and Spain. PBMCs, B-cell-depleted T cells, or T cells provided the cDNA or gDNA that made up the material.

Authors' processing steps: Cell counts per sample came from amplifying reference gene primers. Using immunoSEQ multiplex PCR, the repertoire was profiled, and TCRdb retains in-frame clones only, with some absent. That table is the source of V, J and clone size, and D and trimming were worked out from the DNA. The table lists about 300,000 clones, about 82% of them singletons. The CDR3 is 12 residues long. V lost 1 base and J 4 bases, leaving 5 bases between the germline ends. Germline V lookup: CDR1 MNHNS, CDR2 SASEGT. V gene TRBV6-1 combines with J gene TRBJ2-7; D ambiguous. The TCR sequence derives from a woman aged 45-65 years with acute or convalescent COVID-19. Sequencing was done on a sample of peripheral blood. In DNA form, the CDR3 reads TGTGCCAGCAGTGAAGGGCCATACGAGCAGTACTTC. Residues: CASSEGPYEQYF.